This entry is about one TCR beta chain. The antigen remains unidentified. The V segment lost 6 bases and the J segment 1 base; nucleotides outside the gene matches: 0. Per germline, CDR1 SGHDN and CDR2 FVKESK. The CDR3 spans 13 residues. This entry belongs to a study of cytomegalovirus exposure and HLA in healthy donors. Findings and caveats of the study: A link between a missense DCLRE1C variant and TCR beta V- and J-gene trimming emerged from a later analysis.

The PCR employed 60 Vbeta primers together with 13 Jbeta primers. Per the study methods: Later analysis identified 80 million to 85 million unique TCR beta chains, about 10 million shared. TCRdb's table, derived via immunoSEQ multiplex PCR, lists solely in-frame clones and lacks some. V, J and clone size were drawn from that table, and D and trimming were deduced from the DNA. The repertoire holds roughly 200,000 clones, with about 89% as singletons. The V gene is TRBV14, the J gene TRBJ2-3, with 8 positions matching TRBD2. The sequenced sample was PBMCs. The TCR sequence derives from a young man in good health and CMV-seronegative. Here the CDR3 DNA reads TGTGCCAGCAGACTAGCGGGCACAGATACGCAGTATTTT. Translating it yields CASRLAGTDTQYF.